This TCR beta chain is drawn from a study of blood T cell repertoires in COVID-19. Measured with immunoSEQ multiplex PCR; TCRdb has only the in-frame clones, and not every one. The top ten hold 1% of the sample, which has some 310,000 clones, roughly 84% seen once. The CDR3 contains 14 residues. V lost 6 bases and J lost 1, with 12 bases in between. Germline CDR1 reads MDHEN; CDR2 reads SYDVKM. The TCR comes from a man in his forties or fifties with active or convalescent COVID-19. Sample: peripheral blood. The chain employs TRBV28 and TRBJ1-1; D unclear. For the CDR3, the DNA is TGTGCCAGCAGAGAAAGTACGGGGAACACTGAAGCTTTCTTT. This gives the protein CASRESTGNTEAFF.